The 26 T cell receptor beta chains in this list originate from one sample, sequenced in a study of cytomegalovirus exposure and HLA in healthy donors. Primers for the PCR totalled 60 Vbeta and 13 Jbeta. Only in-frame clones appear in the TCRdb table, and some are missing; sequencing was by immunoSEQ multiplex PCR. The sample includes around 130,000 clones, around 80% of them seen just once. The specimen was PBMCs. The receptors derive from a human donor in good health.

This sequence joins TRBV27 and TRBJ1-2; D not certain. The CDR3 is made up of 15 amino acids. The V and J ends lost 6 bases and 4 bases respectively, with 18 bases between them. From germline, CDR1 is MNHEY and CDR2 SMNVEV (reference sequence). CDR3: CASSDRVSPGYGYTF. In DNA, the CDR3 is TGTGCCAGCAGCGATAGAGTGAGTCCGGGCTATGGCTACACCTTC.

The chain is built from TRBV5-1 and TRBJ1-1; 7 bases fit TRBD1. Trimming removed 4 bases from V and 1 base from J; junction bases left unmatched: 10. Germline assignment: CDR1 SGHRS and CDR2 YFSETQ. This CDR3 contains 16 residues. CDR3 sequence reads: CASSIGRGTANTEAFF. In DNA, the CDR3 is TGCGCCAGCAGCATTGGACGCGGGACAGCGAACACTGAAGCTTTCTTT.

The V gene is TRBV4-1, the J gene TRBJ2-7; TRBD2 agrees at 11 bases. The CDR3 has 15 residues. V shed 1 base and J 4 bases; nucleotides not matched to a gene: 3. The germline gives CDR1 MGHRA, CDR2 YSYEKL. This chain's CDR3 is CASSQVRLAGYEQYF. In DNA, the CDR3 is TGCGCCAGCAGCCAAGTTAGACTAGCGGGGTACGAGCAGTACTTC.

V and J are TRBV15 and TRBJ2-4; D perhaps matches TRBD2 (5 bases). The CDR3 length is 13 residues. V lost 8 bases, J lost 8 bases, and 16 bases lay in between. In germline, CDR1 is LNHNV, CDR2 YYDKDF (reference sequence). The CDR3 DNA reads as TGTGCCACCGGGGAGTTAGGAACGGACATTCAGTACTTC. Its translation is CATGELGTDIQYF.

The CDR3 DNA sequence: TGTGCCAGCAGACCCCGGGGGTTCACTACGGATGAGCAGTTCTTC. Protein: CASRPRGFTTDEQFF. J is TRBJ2-1 and V is TRBV5-6; tentatively, D is TRBD2 (6 bases). The CDR3 sequence is 15 residues long. Germline CDR1 SGHDT, CDR2 YYEEEE. The germline V and J ends were trimmed by 5 bases and 8 bases, with 20 bases remaining between them. The complete variable domain, with remaining parts taken from reference TRBV5-6 and TRBJ2-1, reads DAGVTQSPTHLIKTRGQQVTLRCSPKSGHDTVSWYQQALGQGPQFIFQYYEEEERQRGNFPDRFSGHQFPNYSSELNVNALLLGDSALYLCASRPRGFTTDEQFFGPGTRLTVL.

This clone was observed once. The genes are TRBV5-8 and TRBJ1-1; TRBD1 aligns across 7 bases. With V trimmed by 2 bases and J by 7 bases, 2 bases remained unmatched. The germline V gene has CDR1 SGHTS and CDR2 YDEGEE. This CDR3 region has 12 residues. CDR3 sequence: CASSLRDSEAFF. The DNA for the CDR3 is TGTGCCAGCAGCTTAAGGGACAGTGAAGCTTTCTTT.

The V and J genes are TRBV4-1 and TRBJ2-1, with D possibly matching TRBD1 (6 bases). CDR3 length equals 15 residues. The V gene's germline CDR1 is MGHRA and CDR2 YSYEKL. Trimming left V 1 base short and J 8 bases short, with 15 bases between. The CDR3 DNA reads as TGCGCCAGCAGCCAAGGGGACATTCGCGGCGATGAGCAGTTCTTC. Translation gives CASSQGDIRGDEQFF.

The V gene is TRBV13, the J gene TRBJ1-1; 9 positions agree with TRBD1. Trimming cost V 1 base and J 4 bases; bases outside gene matches: 4. Germline loops: CDR1 PRHDT, CDR2 FYEKMQ (reference sequence). CDR3 length: 15 residues. The DNA of the CDR3 is TGTGCCAGCAGCTTAGACGGACAGGGGAGCACTGAAGCTTTCTTT. Its translation: CASSLDGQGSTEAFF.

The rearrangement joins TRBV28 to TRBJ1-6; no clear D. Germline V gene data show CDR1 as MDHEN and CDR2 as SYDVKM. This CDR3 has 13 residues. Trimming pared 6 bases from V and 10 bases from J, leaving 13 bases between. CDR3 residues: CASRLQDTSPLHF. CDR3 DNA: TGTGCCAGCAGACTTCAAGACACATCACCCCTCCACTTT. The full variable domain, with the rest looked up from reference TRBV28 and TRBJ1-6, is DVKVTQSSRYLVKRTGEKVFLECVQDMDHENMFWYRQDPGLGLRLIYFSYDVKMKEKGDIPEGYSVSREKKERFSLILESASTNQTSMYLCASRLQDTSPLHFGNGTRLTVT.

The chain uses TRBV7-9 and TRBJ2-3; weak D call: TRBD1 (6 bases). Between the trimmed V and J ends, which lost 2 bases and 4 bases, there was a span of 13 bases. Germline-derived CDR1 and CDR2 are SEHNR and FQNEAQ (reference sequence). This CDR3 is built from 15 residues. The CDR3 reads CASSLNRVEADTQYF. The DNA of the CDR3 is TGTGCCAGCAGCTTAAACAGGGTCGAAGCAGATACGCAGTATTTT. The complete variable domain, with remaining parts taken from reference TRBV7-9 and TRBJ2-3, reads DTGVSQNPRHKITKRGQNVTFRCDPISEHNRLYWYRQTLGQGPEFLTYFQNEAQLEKSRLLSDRFSAERPKGSFSTLEIQRTEQGDSAMYLCASSLNRVEADTQYFGPGTRLTVL.

The table lists this clone with a few counts. V usage is TRBV2 and J usage is TRBJ1-5, with D possibly matching TRBD1 (5 bases). The germline gives CDR1 SNHLY, CDR2 FYNNEI. The V end lost 6 bases, the J end lost 3 bases, and 9 bases lay between the germline ends. The CDR3 sequence is 13 residues long. DNA of the CDR3: TGTGCCAGCAGGAGACAGATCAATCAGCCCCAGCATTTT. Its protein is CASRRQINQPQHF.

The gene calls are TRBV27 and TRBJ1-4; possible D gene TRBD1, 5 bases. Per germline, CDR1 MNHEY and CDR2 SMNVEV (reference sequence). CDR3 length equals 16 residues. Trimming left V 5 bases short and J 5 bases short, with 18 bases between. CDR3 sequence: CASSPHETAENEKLFF. The DNA of the CDR3 is TGTGCCAGCAGTCCTCATGAGACAGCCGAAAATGAAAAACTGTTTTTT.

CDR3 amino acids: CASSFGGGIYNEQFF. The CDR3 DNA reads as TGTGCCAGCAGTTTTGGCGGGGGGATATACAATGAGCAGTTCTTC. The chain links TRBV27 to TRBJ2-1, with TRBD2 identical over 8 bases. The J segment lost 4 bases and the V segment lost 3 bases, leaving 5 bases of the junction unmatched. Per the germline V gene, CDR1 is MNHEY and CDR2 is SMNVEV (reference sequence). The CDR3 is 15 amino acids.

This clone was observed a few times. This rearrangement joins TRBV28 to TRBJ1-2, with a possible D match to TRBD1 (5 bases). Germline CDR1 is MDHEN and CDR2 is SYDVKM. Trimming took 4 bases from V and 12 from J, leaving 15 bases between them. This CDR3 is built from 12 residues. The CDR3 nucleotides are TGTGCCAGCAGTTCCTCAGGGTCGTTGGACACCTTC. Translation: CASSSSGSLDTF.

The V and J genes are TRBV2 and TRBJ2-7; a weak D match, TRBD2 (5 bases). This CDR3 spans 14 amino acids. Trimming pared 6 bases from V and 2 bases from J, leaving 14 bases between. Per germline, CDR1 SNHLY and CDR2 FYNNEI. The CDR3 DNA reads TGTGCCAGCAGCGTCGGACTGGGCCCCTACGAGCAGTACTTC. Translating it yields CASSVGLGPYEQYF.

The chain uses TRBV28 and TRBJ2-7, with 8 bases matching TRBD1. Unmatched junction bases numbered 6, after V lost 2 bases and J lost 6 bases. Germline CDR1 reads MDHEN; CDR2 reads SYDVKM. There are 14 residues in the CDR3. The CDR3: CASSLSQGASEQYF. CDR3 in DNA: TGTGCCAGCAGTTTAAGTCAGGGGGCCTCCGAGCAGTACTTC.

This clone came up a few times. The rearrangement joins TRBV6-1 to TRBJ2-2, with D perhaps TRBD2 (6 bases). V was shortened by 11 bases and J by 4 bases, with 14 bases between the two germline ends. Germline values: CDR1 MNHNS, CDR2 SASEGT. The length of the CDR3 is 13 residues. Here the CDR3 DNA reads TGTGCCGCACCCCTGGGAGGCACCGGGGAGCTGTTTTTT. This encodes CAAPLGGTGELFF.

The V and J genes are TRBV5-1 and TRBJ2-2, with a weak D call TRBD2 (6 bases). CDR3 length equals 18 residues. Germline V lookup: CDR1 SGHRS, CDR2 YFSETQ. V was shortened by 4 bases and J by 1 base, with 20 bases between the two germline ends. The CDR3 DNA sequence: TGCGCCAGCAGCCCGAAGCCGGGAGTAGTCTGGAACACCGGGGAGCTGTTTTTT. It codes for CASSPKPGVVWNTGELFF. The variable domain in full, with the rest retrieved from reference TRBV5-1 and TRBJ2-2, is KAGVTQTPRYLIKTRGQQVTLSCSPISGHRSVSWYQQTPGQGLQFLFEYFSETQRNKGNFPGRFSGRQFSNSRSEMNVSTLELGDSALYLCASSPKPGVVWNTGELFFGEGSRLTVL.

The chain joins TRBV13 to TRBJ2-6, with D perhaps TRBD2 (5 bases). The CDR3 has 16 residues. The V end lost 1 base, the J end lost 0 bases, and 7 bases lay between the germline ends. The germline V gene encodes CDR1 PRHDT and CDR2 FYEKMQ (reference sequence). The CDR3 reads CASSLDGGSGANVLTF. The DNA for the CDR3 is TGTGCCAGCAGCTTAGATGGAGGCTCTGGGGCCAACGTCCTGACTTTC.

The chain recombines TRBV29-1 with TRBJ2-5; weak D call: TRBD2 (5 bases). The CDR3 extends over 12 amino acids. Trimming removed 7 bases at V and 5 bases at J, with 14 bases between. Germline V gene data show CDR1 as SQVTM and CDR2 as ANQGSEA. CDR3 nucleotide sequence: TGCAGCGGTGCGAAGGTAGCGGAGACCCAGTACTTC. Translating gives CSGAKVAETQYF. The full variable domain, its missing parts supplied by reference TRBV29-1 and TRBJ2-5, is SAVISQKPSRDICQRGTSLTIQCQVDSQVTMMFWYRQQPGQSLTLIATANQGSEATYESGFVIDKFPISRPNLTFSTLTVSNMSPEDSSIYLCSGAKVAETQYFGPGTRLLVL.

The CDR3: CASSQAGTGGNEQFF. The CDR3 DNA reads TGTGCCAGCAGCCAAGCCGGGACAGGGGGGAATGAGCAGTTCTTC. The chain uses TRBV9 and TRBJ2-1, with 11 positions matching TRBD1. Trimming at V came to 4 bases and at J to 7 bases, leaving 7 bases not matched to a gene. This CDR3 comprises 15 residues. The germline V gene encodes CDR1 SGDLS and CDR2 YYNGEE. Drawing the rest from reference TRBV9 and TRBJ2-1, the complete variable domain is DSGVTQTPKHLITATGQRVTLRCSPRSGDLSVYWYQQSLDQGLQFLIQYYNGEERAKGNILERFSAQQFPDLHSELNLSSLELGDSALYFCASSQAGTGGNEQFFGPGTRLTVL.

The V gene is TRBV4-1, the J gene TRBJ2-5; D might be TRBD2 (6 bases). The J call may be in error: the DNA end matches TRBJ2-7 better. The CDR3 contains 15 residues. Germline assignment: CDR1 MGHRA and CDR2 YSYEKL. The CDR3 DNA sequence: TGCGCCAGCAGCCTCTCCGGGACTGCTTCCTACGAGCAGTACTTC. Protein: CASSLSGTASYEQYF.

The gene calls are TRBV5-6 and TRBJ2-7, with a tentative D call TRBD1 (5 bases). This CDR3 contains 15 residues. Germline V gives CDR1 SGHDT, CDR2 YYEEEE. Deletions cut 7 bases from V and 4 bases from J, with 21 bases between. The CDR3 spells CASGSPGGRAYEQYF. In DNA form, the CDR3 reads TGTGCCAGCGGGTCCCCCGGCGGCAGGGCTTACGAGCAGTACTTC.

The chain uses TRBV7-9 and TRBJ1-6, with D hard to call. The CDR3 has 17 residues. CDR1 and CDR2 from the germline V gene are SEHNR and FQNEAQ (reference sequence). V was trimmed by 5 bases and J by 7 bases, leaving 21 bases between them. CDR3 in DNA: TGTGCCAGCAGCGGGCAATTAAAGGGAGGATGGAATTCACCCCTCCACTTT. It is translated as CASSGQLKGGWNSPLHF. Using reference TRBV7-9 and TRBJ1-6 for the parts outside the CDR3, the full variable domain is DTGVSQNPRHKITKRGQNVTFRCDPISEHNRLYWYRQTLGQGPEFLTYFQNEAQLEKSRLLSDRFSAERPKGSFSTLEIQRTEQGDSAMYLCASSGQLKGGWNSPLHFGNGTRLTVT.

The rearrangement joins TRBV2 to TRBJ2-1, with D hard to call. V gave up 3 bases and J gave up 6 bases, with 6 bases separating them. CDR1 and CDR2 from the germline V gene are SNHLY and FYNNEI. This CDR3 comprises 12 residues. DNA of the CDR3: TGTGCCAGCAGTGAGAGTGGCAATGAGCAGTTCTTC. Its protein product is CASSESGNEQFF.

This chain connects TRBV7-2 to TRBJ2-7; perhaps TRBD2 as D (6 bases). The V and J ends lost 6 bases and 3 bases respectively, with 9 bases between them. Looked up from germline, CDR1 is SGHTA and CDR2 is FQGNSA. The CDR3 consists of 12 residues. This CDR3 reads CASREGLYEQYF. CDR3 bases: TGTGCCAGCAGAGAGGGACTCTACGAGCAGTACTTC.